This is a list of T cell receptor beta chains from one sample in a study of glioma-infiltrating T cells. TCRdb reprocessed the multiplex PCR reads with MiXCR, giving one entry per CDR3 protein. This table has under 150,000 distinct CDR3 sequences, approximately 24% appearing once. The source material was glioma tissue, nonneoplastic brain tissue, or PBMCs (not recorded which). The receptors originated from a human donor with low-grade glioma or glioblastoma, undergoing nonglioma brain surgery, or in good health (not recorded which). CDR3s include the opening cysteine and the closing phenylalanine or tryptophan. Each record gives: J gene, V gene, clone size, D gene, CDR3 DNA, CDR3 protein. The D gene is left open where the match is weak. Rows give clone size only sometimes, using once, few, many, or a class for an expanded clone.

TRBJ2-2	TRBV7-8	few	-	TGTGCCAGCAGCCTCCAGGGAGCGGACACCGGGGAGCTGTTTTTT	CASSLQGADTGELFF
TRBJ2-1	TRBV7-3	-	TRBD2	TGTGCCAGCAGCTTCATTAGCGGGGGATTGAATGAGCAGTTCTTC	CASSFISGGLNEQFF
TRBJ2-5	TRBV15	many	-	TGTGCCACCAGCAGAGCTGGACAGGGAGGGGAGACCCAGTACTTC	CATSRAGQGGETQYF
TRBJ2-3	TRBV28	few	-	TGTGCCAGCAGTTTATTTGGTTTAGGGGGAAGCACAGATACGCAGTATTTT	CASSLFGLGGSTDTQYF
TRBJ1-1	TRBV27	many	TRBD1	TGTGCCAGCAGTTGGAGGGGGCTGGTCACTGAAGCTTTCTTT	CASSWRGLVTEAFF
TRBJ2-3	TRBV5-6	-	-	TGTGCCAGCATAGGGGGGCTTATTGTCACAGATACGCAGTATTTT	CASIGGLIVTDTQYF
TRBJ2-1	TRBV10-3	few	-	TGTGCCATCAGTGAGGGACAAATTTACAATGAGCAGTTCTTC	CAISEGQIYNEQFF
TRBJ2-1	TRBV6-1	many	-	TGTGCCAGCAGCATTACAGGCGTCTCCTACAATGAGCAGTTCTTC	CASSITGVSYNEQFF
TRBJ2-6	TRBV24-1	many	-	TGTGCCACCAGTGATTCTAACTCTGGGGCCAACGTCCTGACTTTC	CATSDSNSGANVLTF
TRBJ1-2	TRBV7-2	-	TRBD1	TGTGCCAGCAGCTTTCAGCCGGGACAGGTGTATGGCTACACCTTC	CASSFQPGQVYGYTF
TRBJ2-5	TRBV20-1	many	TRBD1	TGCAGTGCTAGAGGGACAGGGTATGAGACCCAGTACTTC	CSARGTGYETQYF
TRBJ2-3	TRBV19	-	TRBD1	TGTGCCAGTAGTATGGGGACAGGTAGACGGGTGACGTCGCAGTATTTT	CASSMGTGRRVTSQYF
TRBJ2-6	TRBV3-1	few	-	TGTGCCAGCAGCCAAAAAAGCCTACTGGGGTTCGGGGCCAACGTCCTGACTTTC	CASSQKSLLGFGANVLTF
TRBJ2-3	TRBV7-2	many	-	TGTGCCAGCAGCCTAGACAGTGTTAGCACAGATACGCAGTATTTT	CASSLDSVSTDTQYF
TRBJ2-3	TRBV2	-	TRBD2	TGTGCCAGCAGGTTTCCCGCTGACGGGACTAGCGGGGGAATGGATACGCAGTATTTT	CASRFPADGTSGGMDTQYF
TRBJ1-2	TRBV18	-	-	TGTGCCAGCTCACCACAAAAAACAGCTAACTATGGCTACACCTTC	CASSPQKTANYGYTF
TRBJ1-1	TRBV7-2	-	TRBD1	TGTGCCAGCAGCTTACAGGGGGCGGTGAACACTGAAGCTTTCTTT	CASSLQGAVNTEAFF
TRBJ1-2	TRBV29-1	-	TRBD1	TGCAGCGTTCTATCACCCTCGACAGGGGGCGAGGGGTATGGCTACACCTTC	CSVLSPSTGGEGYGYTF
TRBJ2-1	TRBV7-2	many	TRBD2	TGTGCCAGCAGCCAGAGAGGCCGGGGGGGCCGTTTAACCAATGAGCAGTTCTTC	CASSQRGRGGRLTNEQFF
TRBJ1-2	TRBV20-1	-	-	TGCAGTGCTAGGCCGGGGGGCAGCCTTCCGGCTGCTGGCTACACCTTC	CSARPGGSLPAAGYTF
TRBJ1-1	TRBV6-6	-	-	TGTGCCAGCAGTTACTGGGGACGGACCCTGATGAACACTGAAGCTTTCTTT	CASSYWGRTLMNTEAFF
TRBJ2-3	TRBV29-1	-	-	TGCAGCGTTGAAATCCGGGCTAGTAGCACAGATACGCAGTATTTT	CSVEIRASSTDTQYF
TRBJ2-3	TRBV7-6	-	TRBD2	TGTGCCAGCACCTCTGGCGGGGGGGCATATACGCAGTATTTT	CASTSGGGAYTQYF
TRBJ2-1	TRBV27	-	TRBD2	TGTGCCAGCACGGGGCGGGGGTGCCCCTACGAGCAGTTCTTC	CASTGRGCPYEQFF
TRBJ2-3	TRBV6-1	many	-	TGTGCCAGCAGTGAACACAGCCCTAGCACAGATACGCAGTATTTT	CASSEHSPSTDTQYF
TRBJ2-1	TRBV7-2	-	-	TGTGCCAGCAGCTTAGCGCTGGACAGATACAATGAGCAGTTCTTC	CASSLALDRYNEQFF
TRBJ2-5	TRBV7-9	few	-	TGTGCCAGCAGCTTAGAGCGTTCCTCGCAAGAGACCCAGTACTTC	CASSLERSSQETQYF
TRBJ1-4	TRBV19	-	-	TGTGCCAGTAGCTACTCCGGGACAACGGGCAGAAAACTGTTTTTT	CASSYSGTTGRKLFF
TRBJ2-3	TRBV7-9	-	-	TGTGCCAGCAGCCCAGGTTATACAGGGAGGGCGACAGATACGCAGTATTTT	CASSPGYTGRATDTQYF
TRBJ2-5	TRBV24-1	-	-	TGTGCCACCAGTGACGGTACCAGGTACCAAGAGACCCAGTACTTC	CATSDGTRYQETQYF
TRBJ2-3	TRBV29-1	few	-	TGCAGCGTTCGGGGCGACGGCACAGATACGCAGTATTTT	CSVRGDGTDTQYF
TRBJ2-1	TRBV12-3/TRBV12-4	-	-	TGTGCCCGCAGCCGGGGTAATGAGCAGTTCTTC	CARSRGNEQFF
TRBJ1-1	TRBV14	-	TRBD1	TGTGCCAGCAGCCAAGATCTAGGGACAGCGAACACTGAAGCTTTCTTT	CASSQDLGTANTEAFF
TRBJ2-2	TRBV6-6	-	TRBD2	TGTGCCAGCAGTTACTCCCCGGCGGGGGGACCCGGGGAGCTGTTTTTT	CASSYSPAGGPGELFF
TRBJ1-1	TRBV7-9	-	-	TGTGCCAGCAGTTTCGGGCAGGGCGGAGGTCCCATGAACACTGAAGCTTTCTTT	CASSFGQGGGPMNTEAFF
TRBJ1-1	TRBV3-1	-	-	TGTGCCAGCAGCCCGTCCGAAAATCGGCCCCCTGAAGCTTTCTTT	CASSPSENRPPEAFF
TRBJ2-5	TRBV18	few	TRBD1	TGTGCCAGCTCACCACCCACAGGGGCCGGAGAGACCCAGTACTTC	CASSPPTGAGETQYF
TRBJ2-3	TRBV24-1	few	-	TGTGCCACCAGTGATACAAGGGATGGCACAGATACGCAGTATTTT	CATSDTRDGTDTQYF
TRBJ1-4	TRBV7-2	few	-	TGTGCCAGCAGCTTATGGGGATTGTCCACTAATGAAAAACTGTTTTTT	CASSLWGLSTNEKLFF